This TCR beta chain was identified during a study of cytomegalovirus exposure and HLA in healthy donors. Primers included in the PCR were 60 Vbeta and 13 Jbeta primers. The repertoire was sequenced with immunoSEQ multiplex PCR; TCRdb's copy has only in-frame clones and lacks some. Seen here are under 200,000 clones, 80% to 90% observed once, and the top ten hold around 0.34%. In germline, CDR1 is SEHNR, CDR2 FQNEAQ (reference sequence). CDR3 size: 14 residues. Trimming shortened V by 3 bases and J by 2 bases, and 11 bases separated the two germline ends. This rearrangement joins TRBV7-9 to TRBJ2-7, with D possibly being TRBD1 (6 bases). Sequenced input: PBMCs. The sequence derives from a young woman in good health and CMV-seronegative. CDR3 loop: CASSFRDTPYEQYF. The CDR3 DNA sequence: TGTGCCAGCAGCTTCAGGGACACTCCCTACGAGCAGTACTTC.